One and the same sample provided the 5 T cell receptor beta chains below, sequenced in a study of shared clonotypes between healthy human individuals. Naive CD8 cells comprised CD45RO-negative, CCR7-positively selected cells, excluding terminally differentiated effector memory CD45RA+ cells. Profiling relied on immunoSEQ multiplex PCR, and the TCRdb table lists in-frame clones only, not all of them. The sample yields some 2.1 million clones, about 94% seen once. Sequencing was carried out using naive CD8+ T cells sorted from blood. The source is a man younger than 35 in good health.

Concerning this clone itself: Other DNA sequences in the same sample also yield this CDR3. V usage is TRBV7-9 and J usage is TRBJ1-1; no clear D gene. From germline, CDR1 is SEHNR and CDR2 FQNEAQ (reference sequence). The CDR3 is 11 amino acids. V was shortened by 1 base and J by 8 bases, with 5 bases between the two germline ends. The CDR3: CASSLVGEAFF. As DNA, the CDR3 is TGTGCCAGCAGCTTAGTGGGAGAAGCTTTCTTT. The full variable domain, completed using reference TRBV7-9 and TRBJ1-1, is DTGVSQNPRHKITKRGQNVTFRCDPISEHNRLYWYRQTLGQGPEFLTYFQNEAQLEKSRLLSDRFSAERPKGSFSTLEIQRTEQGDSAMYLCASSLVGEAFFGQGTRLTVV.

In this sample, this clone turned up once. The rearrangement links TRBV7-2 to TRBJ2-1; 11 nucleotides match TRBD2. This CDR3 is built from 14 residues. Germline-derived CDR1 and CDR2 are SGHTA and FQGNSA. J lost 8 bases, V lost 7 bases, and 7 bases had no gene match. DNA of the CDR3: TGTGCCAGCACCTTTAGCGGGGGGGCCTATGAGCAGTTCTTC. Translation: CASTFSGGAYEQFF.

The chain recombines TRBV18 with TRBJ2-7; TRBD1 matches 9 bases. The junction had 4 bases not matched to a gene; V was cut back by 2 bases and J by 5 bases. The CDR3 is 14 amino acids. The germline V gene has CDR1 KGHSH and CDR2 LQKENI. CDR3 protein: CASSPETGGHEQYF. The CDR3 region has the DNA TGTGCCAGCTCACCAGAGACAGGGGGGCACGAGCAGTACTTC.

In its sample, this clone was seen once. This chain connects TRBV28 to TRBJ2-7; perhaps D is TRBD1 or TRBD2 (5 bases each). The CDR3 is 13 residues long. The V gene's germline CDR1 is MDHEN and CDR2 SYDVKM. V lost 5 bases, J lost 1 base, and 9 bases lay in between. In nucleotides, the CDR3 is TGTGCCAGCAGTAGGGACGGATCCTACGAGCAGTACTTC. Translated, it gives CASSRDGSYEQYF.

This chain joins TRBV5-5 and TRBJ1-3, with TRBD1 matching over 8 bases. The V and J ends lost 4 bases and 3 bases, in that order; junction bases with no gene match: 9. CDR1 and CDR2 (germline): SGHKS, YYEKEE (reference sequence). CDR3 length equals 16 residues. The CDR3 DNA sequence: TGTGCCAGCAGCCCACGACAGGGGAGGGTTGGAAACACCATATATTTT. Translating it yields CASSPRQGRVGNTIYF.